Detailed here is one TCR beta chain. The antigen remains unidentified. Germline CDR1 reads SGHDN; CDR2 reads FVKESK. The V end was cut by 4 bases, the J end by 4 bases, with 19 bases between. The CDR3 runs 16 residues. The table came from immunoSEQ multiplex PCR; TCRdb's copy has only in-frame clones and leaves some out. The sample holds approximately 59,000 clones, approximately 80% seen once. The data are from a study of OX40 agonist ivuxolimab in advanced cancers. Whole-study findings and limits: At 0.1 to 3.0 mg/kg and by week 6, clonal expansion occurred in CD4+ and CD8+ blood T cells.

The material was CD4+ or CD8+ T cells sorted from blood, obtained in a trial of the OX40 agonist ivuxolimab. The TCR originated in an adult with an advanced solid tumor such as melanoma, head and neck, liver or kidney cancer. The chain carries TRBV14 and TRBJ1-1; a weak D match, TRBD1 (6 bases). The CDR3 here is CASSPLRGGSSTEAFF. The CDR3 bases are TGTGCCAGCAGCCCCCTAAGGGGGGGATCGAGCACTGAAGCTTTCTTT.